These 8 T cell receptor beta chains came from one sample sequenced in a study of blood T cell repertoires in COVID-19. Assay: immunoSEQ multiplex PCR; the TCRdb copy retains only in-frame clones and omits some. Of about 360,000 clones detected, about 89% appear once; the ten largest clones hold 1% to 1.5%. Sequenced input: PBMCs or T cells enriched from blood (not recorded which). The receptor set was obtained from a man aged 30 to 45 who had recovered from COVID-19.

This clone was observed a single time. The chain employs TRBV9 and TRBJ1-1; a possible D gene is TRBD1 (5 bases). The CDR3 is 15 residues long. From germline, CDR1 is SGDLS and CDR2 YYNGEE. The ends were cut back, 0 bases at V and 1 base at J, with 10 bases in the middle. The CDR3 spells CASSVAPGQNTEAFF. The DNA of the CDR3 is TGTGCCAGCAGCGTAGCCCCAGGGCAGAACACTGAAGCTTTCTTT.

The chain employs TRBV10-3 and TRBJ2-1; 7 nucleotides line up with TRBD2. Germline trimming cut 6 bases from V and 6 bases from J; bases unmatched to any gene: 8. Germline lookup yields CDR1 ENHRY and CDR2 SYGVKD. The CDR3 sequence is 14 residues long. The CDR3 region has the DNA TGTGCCATCAGATCGGGGGGAACTACCAATGAGCAGTTCTTC. Its translation: CAIRSGGTTNEQFF.

V is TRBV14 and J is TRBJ2-3; 8 bases are a match to TRBD2. CDR3 length equals 14 residues. The germline CDR1 and CDR2 sequences are SGHDN and FVKESK. Trimming took 1 base from V and 6 from J; bases not matched to a gene: 3. CDR3 coding DNA: TGTGCCAGCAGCCAAGTTGAGCGGGGGGATACGCAGTATTTT. Amino acid sequence: CASSQVERGDTQYF.

About this clone itself: This CDR3 is also generated by other DNA sequences in the sample. V gene TRBV5-1 combines with J gene TRBJ2-5; 11 positions agree with TRBD2. CDR1 and CDR2 from the germline V gene are SGHRS and YFSETQ. The CDR3 loop spans 15 amino acids. Unmatched junction bases numbered 6, after V lost 4 bases and J lost 4 bases. This chain's CDR3 is CASSLAGTSGETQYF. The CDR3 nucleotides read TGCGCCAGCAGCCTCGCCGGGACTAGCGGAGAGACCCAGTACTTC.

The chain joins TRBV30 to TRBJ1-1; D not certain. The V gene lost 4 bases and the J gene lost 5 bases, with 11 bases spanning the gap. CDR3 length: 12 residues. From germline, CDR1 is GTSNPN and CDR2 SVGIG (reference sequence). Here the CDR3 DNA reads TGTGCCTGGAATTCGGGGTGGACTGAAGCTTTCTTT. Translating it yields CAWNSGWTEAFF.

The CDR3 nucleotides read TGTGCCAGCAGCACACAGGGCTGGGAGACCCAGTACTTC. This gives the protein CASSTQGWETQYF. The V call is TRBV2, the J call TRBJ2-5; tentative D call: TRBD1 (6 bases). Trimming cost V 6 bases and J 5 bases, with 13 bases left between them. Germline CDR1 reads SNHLY; CDR2 reads FYNNEI. This CDR3 is built from 13 residues.

This chain connects TRBV18 to TRBJ1-6; tentatively, D is TRBD1 (5 bases). Germline CDR1 is KGHSH and CDR2 is LQKENI. There are 15 residues in the CDR3. The germline V and J ends were trimmed by 2 bases and 8 bases, with 13 bases remaining between them. The CDR3 DNA follows: TGTGCCAGCTCACCAAGGCAGGGTCTTGATTCACCCCTCCACTTT. Its translation: CASSPRQGLDSPLHF.

The J gene is TRBJ1-4, the V gene TRBV5-4; D not resolved. The germline gives CDR1 SGHNT, CDR2 YYREEE (reference sequence). The V gene lost 2 bases and the J gene lost 7 bases, with 12 bases spanning the gap. This CDR3 has 14 amino acids. CDR3 amino acids: CASSFAGRSEKLFF. The DNA for the CDR3 is TGTGCCAGCAGCTTCGCCGGGAGAAGTGAAAAACTGTTTTTT. Full variable domain (missing parts from reference TRBV5-4 and TRBJ1-4): ETGVTQSPTHLIKTRGQQVTLRCSSQSGHNTVSWYQQALGQGPQFIFQYYREEENGRGNFPPRFSGLQFPNYSSELNVNALELDDSALYLCASSFAGRSEKLFFGSGTQLSVL.